This T cell receptor beta chain derives from a study of human T cells and chemical hapten exposure. TCRdb re-analysed the RACE reads in MiXCR, keeping a single row per CDR3 protein. The top ten hold 1.6% of the sample, which has fewer than 140,000 distinct CDR3 sequences, 9% to 15% seen once. As to time point: pre-sensitization, week 0. The treatment is: therapeutic diphenylcyclopropenone sensitization with weekly scalp DPC. The sample in question was whole blood, obtained in connection with sensitization to the hapten diphenylcyclopropenone (DPC). The origin of this receptor is a woman aged 50 to 60 with alopecia areata. Some clones in this sample may be carry-over from other donors' samples.

CDR3 residues: CSVDGASTDTQYF. The CDR3 DNA reads TGCAGCGTTGACGGAGCTAGCACAGATACGCAGTATTTT. The chain couples TRBV29-1 to TRBJ2-3, with D unresolved. The V end lost 3 bases, the J end lost 0 bases, and 7 bases lay between the germline ends. CDR1 and CDR2 from the germline V gene are SQVTM and ANQGSEA. The CDR3 is 13 residues long.